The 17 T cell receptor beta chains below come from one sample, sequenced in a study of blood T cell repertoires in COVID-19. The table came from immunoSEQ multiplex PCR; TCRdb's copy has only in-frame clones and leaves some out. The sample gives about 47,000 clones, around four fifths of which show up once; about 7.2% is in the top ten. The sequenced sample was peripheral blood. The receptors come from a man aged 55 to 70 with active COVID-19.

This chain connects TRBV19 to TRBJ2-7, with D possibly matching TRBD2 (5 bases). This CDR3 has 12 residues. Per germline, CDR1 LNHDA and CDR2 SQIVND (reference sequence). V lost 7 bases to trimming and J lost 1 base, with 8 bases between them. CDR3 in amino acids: CASTSGSYEQYF. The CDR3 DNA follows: TGTGCCAGTACAAGCGGATCCTACGAGCAGTACTTC. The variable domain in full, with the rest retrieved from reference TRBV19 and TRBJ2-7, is DGGITQSPKYLFRKEGQNVTLSCEQNLNHDAMYWYRQDPGQGLRLIYYSQIVNDFQKGDIAEGYSVSREKKESFPLTVTSAQKNPTAFYLCASTSGSYEQYFGPGTRLTVT.

For the CDR3, the DNA is TGTGCCAGCAGCACAAGACAGGGGCCGGACGCTGAAGCTTTCTTT. This codes for CASSTRQGPDAEAFF. The rearrangement links TRBV7-2 to TRBJ1-1; 8 positions agree with TRBD1. This CDR3 contains 15 residues. V lost 5 bases to trimming and J lost 6 bases; unmatched junction nucleotides: 11. CDR1 is SGHTA and CDR2 is FQGNSA in the germline V gene.

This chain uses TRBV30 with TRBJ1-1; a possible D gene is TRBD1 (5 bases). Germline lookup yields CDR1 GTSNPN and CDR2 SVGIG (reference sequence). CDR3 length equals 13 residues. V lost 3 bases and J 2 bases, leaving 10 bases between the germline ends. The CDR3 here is CAWRWGDNTEAFF. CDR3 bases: TGTGCCTGGAGGTGGGGGGATAACACTGAAGCTTTCTTT.

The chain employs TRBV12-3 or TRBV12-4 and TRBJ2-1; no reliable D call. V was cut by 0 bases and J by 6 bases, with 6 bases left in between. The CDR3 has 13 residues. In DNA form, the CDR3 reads TGTGCCAGCAGTTTAGCGTCCCGCAATGAGCAGTTCTTC. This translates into CASSLASRNEQFF.

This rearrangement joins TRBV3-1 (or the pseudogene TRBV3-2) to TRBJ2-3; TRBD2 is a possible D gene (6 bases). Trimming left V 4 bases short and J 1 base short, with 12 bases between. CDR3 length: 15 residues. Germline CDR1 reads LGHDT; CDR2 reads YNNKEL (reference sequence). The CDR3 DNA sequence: TGTGCCAGCAGCCTTTCATCGGGGGGCACAGATACGCAGTATTTT. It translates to CASSLSSGGTDTQYF.

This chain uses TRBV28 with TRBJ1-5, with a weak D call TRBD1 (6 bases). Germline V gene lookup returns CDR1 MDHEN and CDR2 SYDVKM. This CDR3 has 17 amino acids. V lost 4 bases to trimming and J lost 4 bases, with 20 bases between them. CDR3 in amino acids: CASSSPGQKGPNQPQHF. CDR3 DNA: TGTGCCAGCAGTTCTCCCGGACAGAAGGGACCTAATCAGCCCCAGCATTTT.

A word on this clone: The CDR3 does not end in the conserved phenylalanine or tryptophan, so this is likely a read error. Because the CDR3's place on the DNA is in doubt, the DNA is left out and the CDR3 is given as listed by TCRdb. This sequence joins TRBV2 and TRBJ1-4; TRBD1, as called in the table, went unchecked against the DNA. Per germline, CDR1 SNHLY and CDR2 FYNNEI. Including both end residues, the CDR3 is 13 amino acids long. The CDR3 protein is CASSKIREEGQVL.

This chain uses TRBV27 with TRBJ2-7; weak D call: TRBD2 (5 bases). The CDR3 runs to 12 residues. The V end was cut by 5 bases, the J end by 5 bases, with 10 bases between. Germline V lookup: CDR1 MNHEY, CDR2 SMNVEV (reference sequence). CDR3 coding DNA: TGTGCCAGCAGTGGAGGAAGGGACGAGCAGTACTTC. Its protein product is CASSGGRDEQYF.

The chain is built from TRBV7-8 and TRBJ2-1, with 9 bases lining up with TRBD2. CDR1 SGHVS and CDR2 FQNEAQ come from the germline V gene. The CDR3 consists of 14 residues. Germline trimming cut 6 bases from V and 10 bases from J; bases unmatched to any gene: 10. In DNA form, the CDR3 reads TGTGCCAGCAGTTTCCAAACTACTAGCGGGGAGCAGTTCTTC. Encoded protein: CASSFQTTSGEQFF. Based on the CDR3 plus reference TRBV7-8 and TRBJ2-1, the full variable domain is GAGVSQSPRYKVAKRGQDVALRCDPISGHVSLFWYQQALGQGPEFLTYFQNEAQLDKSGLPSDRFFAERPEGSVSTLKIQRTQQEDSAVYLCASSFQTTSGEQFFGPGTRLTVL.

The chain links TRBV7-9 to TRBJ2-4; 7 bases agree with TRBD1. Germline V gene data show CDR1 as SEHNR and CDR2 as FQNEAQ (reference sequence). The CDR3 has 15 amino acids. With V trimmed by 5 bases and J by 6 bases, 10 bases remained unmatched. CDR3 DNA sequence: TGTGCCAGCAGCAACCGACAGGGTTTGGGAAACATTCAGTACTTC. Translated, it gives CASSNRQGLGNIQYF.

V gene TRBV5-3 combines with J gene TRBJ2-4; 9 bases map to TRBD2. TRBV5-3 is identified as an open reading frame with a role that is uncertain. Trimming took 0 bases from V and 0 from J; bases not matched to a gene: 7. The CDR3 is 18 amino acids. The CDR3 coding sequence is TGTGCCAGAAGCTTGGAGGGACTAGCTTCCCAAGCCAAAAACATTCAGTACTTC. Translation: CARSLEGLASQAKNIQYF.

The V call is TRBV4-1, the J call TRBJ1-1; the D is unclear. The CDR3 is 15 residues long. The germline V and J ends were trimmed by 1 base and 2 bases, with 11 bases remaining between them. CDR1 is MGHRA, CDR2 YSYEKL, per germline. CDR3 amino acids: CASSQASGINTEAFF. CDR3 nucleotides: TGCGCCAGCAGCCAAGCCTCGGGGATTAACACTGAAGCTTTCTTT.

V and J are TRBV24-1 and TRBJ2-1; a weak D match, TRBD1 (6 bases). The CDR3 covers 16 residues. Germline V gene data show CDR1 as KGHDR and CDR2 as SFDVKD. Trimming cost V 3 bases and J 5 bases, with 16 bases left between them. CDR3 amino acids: CATSDPGQPAHNEQFF. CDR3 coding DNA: TGTGCCACCAGTGATCCTGGACAGCCCGCCCACAATGAGCAGTTCTTC.

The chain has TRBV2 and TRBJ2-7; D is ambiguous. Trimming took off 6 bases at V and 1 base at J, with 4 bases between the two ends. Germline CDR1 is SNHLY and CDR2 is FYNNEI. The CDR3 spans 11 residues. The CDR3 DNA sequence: TGTGCCAGCAGACAGTCCTACGAGCAGTACTTC. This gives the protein CASRQSYEQYF. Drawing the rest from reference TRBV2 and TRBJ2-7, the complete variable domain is EPEVTQTPSHQVTQMGQEVILRCVPISNHLYFYWYRQILGQKVEFLVSFYNNEISEKSEIFDDQFSVERPDGSNFTLKIRSTKLEDSAMYFCASRQSYEQYFGPGTRLTVT.

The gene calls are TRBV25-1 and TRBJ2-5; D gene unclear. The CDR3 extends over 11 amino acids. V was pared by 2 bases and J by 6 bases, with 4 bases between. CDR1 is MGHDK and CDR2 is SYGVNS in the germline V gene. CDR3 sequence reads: CASSEIKTQYF. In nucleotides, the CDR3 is TGTGCCAGCAGTGAAATAAAGACCCAGTACTTC.

This chain's CDR3 is CASSLRDRVVSGVTYNEQFF. The CDR3 DNA is TGTGCCAGCAGCCTTCGGGACAGGGTTGTTTCTGGGGTTACCTACAATGAGCAGTTCTTC. V and J are TRBV14 and TRBJ2-1; 9 bases fit TRBD1. The CDR3 extends over 20 amino acids. Trimming cost V 4 bases and J 2 bases; bases outside gene matches: 18. Germline assignment: CDR1 SGHDN and CDR2 FVKESK.

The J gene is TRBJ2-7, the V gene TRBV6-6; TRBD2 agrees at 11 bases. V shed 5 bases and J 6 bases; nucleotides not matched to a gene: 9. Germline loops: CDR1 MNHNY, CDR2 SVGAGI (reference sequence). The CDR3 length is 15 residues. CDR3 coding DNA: TGTGCCAGCAGTCCTTCCGGGACTAGCGGACGCGAGCAGTACTTC. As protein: CASSPSGTSGREQYF.